This is a list of T cell receptor beta chains from one sample in a study of shared clonotypes between healthy human individuals. Measured with immunoSEQ multiplex PCR; TCRdb has only the in-frame clones, and not every one. The sample comprises millions of clones, approximately 94% of which are singletons, and roughly 1.1% rests with the top ten. The sequencing input was naive CD8+ T cells sorted from blood. The receptors stem from a man between 18 and 35 years old in good health. Both conserved end residues are trimmed from each CDR3. The D gene is left open where the match is weak. Clone size, where shown, is once, few, many, or a class for clones that have expanded.

>13|TRBV6-5|.|TRBJ2-5|TRBD2
ASSYLPSGKETQY
>14|TRBV27|.|TRBJ2-1|.
ASSLLEGLSYNEQF
>14|TRBV10-3|few|TRBJ2-1|.
AISESGGAAYNEQF
>12|TRBV28|.|TRBJ2-7|.
ASSLLIGSGEQY
>12|TRBV27|.|TRBJ1-1|.
ASSLQGLNTEAF
>14|TRBV7-9|.|TRBJ2-1|TRBD2
ASSLGTSGTFNEQF
>16|TRBV5-1|.|TRBJ2-2|TRBD2
ASSGLSGTSGSDGELF
>11|TRBV5-1|.|TRBJ2-6|.
ATDSDGANVLT
>14|TRBV7-6|.|TRBJ2-1|.
ASSLGSAVSDNEQF
>12|TRBV28|.|TRBJ1-1|.
ASSSAREGTEAF
>12|TRBV4-1|.|TRBJ2-7|TRBD2
ASSQRLAGGEQY
>13|TRBV4-1|.|TRBJ2-3|.
ASSQERLRTDTQY
>13|TRBV5-4|.|TRBJ2-5|TRBD2
ASSLGTSSGETQY
>15|TRBV2|.|TRBJ1-5|.
ASSGAGGEARNQPQH